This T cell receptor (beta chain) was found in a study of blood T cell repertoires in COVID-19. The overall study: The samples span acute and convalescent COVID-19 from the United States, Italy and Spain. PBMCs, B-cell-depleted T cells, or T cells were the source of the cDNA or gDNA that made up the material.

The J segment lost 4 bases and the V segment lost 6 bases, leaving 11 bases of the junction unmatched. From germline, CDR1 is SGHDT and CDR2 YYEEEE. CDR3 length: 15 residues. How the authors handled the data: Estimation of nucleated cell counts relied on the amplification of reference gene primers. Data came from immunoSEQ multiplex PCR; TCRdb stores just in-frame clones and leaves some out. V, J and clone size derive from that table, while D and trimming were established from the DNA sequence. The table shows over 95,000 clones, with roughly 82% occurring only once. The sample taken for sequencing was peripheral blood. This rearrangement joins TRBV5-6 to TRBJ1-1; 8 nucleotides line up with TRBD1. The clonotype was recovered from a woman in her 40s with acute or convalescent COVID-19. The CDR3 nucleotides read TGTGCCAGCAACGACAGGGGAGGACGGAGCACTGAAGCTTTCTTT. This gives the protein CASNDRGGRSTEAFF.